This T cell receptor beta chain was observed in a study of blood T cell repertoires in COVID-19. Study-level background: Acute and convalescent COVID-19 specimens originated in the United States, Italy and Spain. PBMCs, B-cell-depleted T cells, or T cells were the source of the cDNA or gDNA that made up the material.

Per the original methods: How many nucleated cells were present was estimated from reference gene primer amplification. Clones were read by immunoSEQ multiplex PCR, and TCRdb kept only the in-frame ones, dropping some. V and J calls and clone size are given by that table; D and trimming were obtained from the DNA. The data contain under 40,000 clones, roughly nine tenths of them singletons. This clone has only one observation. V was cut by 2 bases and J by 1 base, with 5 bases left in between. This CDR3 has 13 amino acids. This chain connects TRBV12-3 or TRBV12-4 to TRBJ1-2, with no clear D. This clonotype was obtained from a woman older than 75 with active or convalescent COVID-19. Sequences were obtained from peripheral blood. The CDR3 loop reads CASSLRVNYGYTF. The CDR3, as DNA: TGTGCCAGCAGTTTACGGGTTAACTATGGCTACACCTTC.